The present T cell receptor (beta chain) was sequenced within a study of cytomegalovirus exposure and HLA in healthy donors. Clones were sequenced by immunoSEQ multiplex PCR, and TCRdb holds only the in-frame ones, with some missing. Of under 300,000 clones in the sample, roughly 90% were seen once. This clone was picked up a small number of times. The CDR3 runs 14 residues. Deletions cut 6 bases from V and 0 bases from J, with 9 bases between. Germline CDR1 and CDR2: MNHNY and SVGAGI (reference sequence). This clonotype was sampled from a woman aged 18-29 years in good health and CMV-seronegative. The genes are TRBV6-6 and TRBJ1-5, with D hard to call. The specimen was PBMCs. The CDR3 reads CASSLRDSNQPQHF. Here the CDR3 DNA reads TGTGCCAGCAGCCTCCGGGATAGCAATCAGCCCCAGCATTTT.